This T cell receptor beta chain was profiled in a study of T cell repertoires in cytomegalovirus infection. The V gene's germline CDR1 is SQVTM and CDR2 ANQGSEA. J lost 0 bases, V lost 1 base, and 10 bases had no gene match. The CDR3 sequence is 18 residues long. In TCRdb, the reads were re-called with MiXCR into one record per CDR3 protein. The sample has a few hundred thousand distinct CDR3 sequences, roughly an eighth seen once. Study-level results: Dominant in the ex vivo response were TCR beta clonotypes restricted by HLA-C and specific for CMV.

With regard to this clonotype: Its target is not known.

Sequenced input: PBMCs. The clonotype originates from a human donor in good health (CMV status not recorded). Some clones in this sample may be carry-over from other donors' samples. V and J are TRBV29-1 and TRBJ1-1; TRBD1 matches 11 bases. CDR3 sequence (DNA): TGCAGCGTTGAAGTGCTCTCGGACAGGGGGCTGGTGAACACTGAAGCTTTCTTT. Encoded protein: CSVEVLSDRGLVNTEAFF.